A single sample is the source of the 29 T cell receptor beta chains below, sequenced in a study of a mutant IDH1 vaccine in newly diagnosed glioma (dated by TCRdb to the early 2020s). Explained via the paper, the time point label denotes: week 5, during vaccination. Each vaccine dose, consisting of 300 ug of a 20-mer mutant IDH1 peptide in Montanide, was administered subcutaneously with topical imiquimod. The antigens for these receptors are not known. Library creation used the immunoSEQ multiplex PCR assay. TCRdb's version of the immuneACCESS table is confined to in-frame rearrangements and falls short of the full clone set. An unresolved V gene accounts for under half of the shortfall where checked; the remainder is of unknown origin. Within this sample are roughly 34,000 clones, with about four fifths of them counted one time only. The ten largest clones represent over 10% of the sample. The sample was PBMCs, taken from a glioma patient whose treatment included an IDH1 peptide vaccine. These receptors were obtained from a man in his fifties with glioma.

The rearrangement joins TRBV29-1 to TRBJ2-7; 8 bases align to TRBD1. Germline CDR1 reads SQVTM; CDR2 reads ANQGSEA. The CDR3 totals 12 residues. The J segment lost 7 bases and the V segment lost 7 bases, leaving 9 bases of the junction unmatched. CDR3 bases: TGCAGCGCCACCCAGGGGGCTAAAGAGCAGTACTTC. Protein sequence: CSATQGAKEQYF.

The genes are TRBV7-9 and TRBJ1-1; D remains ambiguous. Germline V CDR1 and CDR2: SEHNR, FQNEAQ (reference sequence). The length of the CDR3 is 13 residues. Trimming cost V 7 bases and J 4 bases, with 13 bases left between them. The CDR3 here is CASTFRAGTEAFF. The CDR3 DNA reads TGTGCCAGCACCTTCCGGGCGGGCACTGAAGCTTTCTTT.

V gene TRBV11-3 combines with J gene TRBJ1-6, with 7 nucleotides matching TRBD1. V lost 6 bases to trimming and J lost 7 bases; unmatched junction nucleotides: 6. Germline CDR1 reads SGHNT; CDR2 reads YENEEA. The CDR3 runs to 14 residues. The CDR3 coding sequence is TGTGCCAGCAGAAAACTGACAGGGAATTCACCCCTCCACTTT. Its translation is CASRKLTGNSPLHF.

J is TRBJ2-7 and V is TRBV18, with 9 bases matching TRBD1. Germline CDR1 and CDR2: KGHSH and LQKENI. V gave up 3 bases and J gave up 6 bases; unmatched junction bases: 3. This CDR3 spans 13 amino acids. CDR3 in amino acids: CASSPDRGGEQYF. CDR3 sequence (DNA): TGTGCCAGCTCACCGGACAGGGGCGGCGAGCAGTACTTC.

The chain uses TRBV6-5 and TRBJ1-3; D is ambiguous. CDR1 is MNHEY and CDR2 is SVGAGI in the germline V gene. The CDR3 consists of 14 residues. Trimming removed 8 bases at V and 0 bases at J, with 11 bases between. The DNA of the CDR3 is TGTGCCAGCGGGCGCTCCAACTCTGGAAACACCATATATTTT. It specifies CASGRSNSGNTIYF.

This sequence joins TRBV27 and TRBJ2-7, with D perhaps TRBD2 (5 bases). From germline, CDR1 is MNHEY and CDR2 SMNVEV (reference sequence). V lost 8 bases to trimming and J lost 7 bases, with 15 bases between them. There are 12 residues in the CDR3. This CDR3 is CASGRGPGEQYF. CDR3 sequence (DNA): TGTGCCAGCGGAAGAGGGCCGGGGGAGCAGTACTTC.

The CDR3 nucleotides read TGCGCCAGCAGCCAGGGGATCTACAATGAGCAGTTCTTC. Protein product: CASSQGIYNEQFF. The chain combines TRBV4-1 with TRBJ2-1, with D unclear. The CDR3 loop spans 13 amino acids. Germline values: CDR1 MGHRA, CDR2 YSYEKL. V was cut by 3 bases and J by 3 bases, with 6 bases left in between.

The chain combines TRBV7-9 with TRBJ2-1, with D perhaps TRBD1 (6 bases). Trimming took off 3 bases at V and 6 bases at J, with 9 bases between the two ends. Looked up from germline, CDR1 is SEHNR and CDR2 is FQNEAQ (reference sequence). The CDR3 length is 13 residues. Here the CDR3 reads CASSFLGGNEQFF. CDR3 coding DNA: TGTGCCAGCAGCTTCCTAGGGGGCAATGAGCAGTTCTTC.

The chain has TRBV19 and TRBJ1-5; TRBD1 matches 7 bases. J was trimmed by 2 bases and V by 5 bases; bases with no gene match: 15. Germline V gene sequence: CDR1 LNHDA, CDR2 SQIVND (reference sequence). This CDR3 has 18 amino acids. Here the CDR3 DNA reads TGTGCCAGTAGTTCCCGGGGTACAGGGGAGTATCGCAATCAGCCCCAGCATTTT. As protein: CASSSRGTGEYRNQPQHF.

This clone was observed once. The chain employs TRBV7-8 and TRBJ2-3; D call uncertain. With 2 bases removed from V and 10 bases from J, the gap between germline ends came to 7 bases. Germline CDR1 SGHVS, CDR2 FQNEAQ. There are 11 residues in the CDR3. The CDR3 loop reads CASSLLGSQYF. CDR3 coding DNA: TGTGCCAGCAGCTTATTAGGATCGCAGTATTTT.

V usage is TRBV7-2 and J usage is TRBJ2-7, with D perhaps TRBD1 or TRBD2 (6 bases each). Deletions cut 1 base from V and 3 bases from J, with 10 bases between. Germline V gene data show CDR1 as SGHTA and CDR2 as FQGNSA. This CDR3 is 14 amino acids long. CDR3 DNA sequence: TGTGCCAGCAGCTTAGTGGGGGGCCACTACGAGCAGTACTTC. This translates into CASSLVGGHYEQYF.

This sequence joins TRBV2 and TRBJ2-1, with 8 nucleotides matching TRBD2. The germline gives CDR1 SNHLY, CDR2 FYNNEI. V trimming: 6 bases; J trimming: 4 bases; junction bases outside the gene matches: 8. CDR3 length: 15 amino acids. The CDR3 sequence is CASRRSSGAYNEQFF. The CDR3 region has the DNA TGTGCCAGCAGGCGAAGTAGCGGGGCTTACAATGAGCAGTTCTTC. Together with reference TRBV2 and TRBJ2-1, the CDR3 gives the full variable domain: EPEVTQTPSHQVTQMGQEVILRCVPISNHLYFYWYRQILGQKVEFLVSFYNNEISEKSEIFDDQFSVERPDGSNFTLKIRSTKLEDSAMYFCASRRSSGAYNEQFFGPGTRLTVL.

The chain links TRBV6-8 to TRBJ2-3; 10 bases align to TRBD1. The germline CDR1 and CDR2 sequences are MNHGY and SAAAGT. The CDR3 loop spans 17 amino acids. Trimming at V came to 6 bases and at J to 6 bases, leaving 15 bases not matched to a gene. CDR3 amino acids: CASRKKGDRGLGDTQYF. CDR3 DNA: TGTGCCAGCAGGAAGAAGGGGGACAGGGGACTGGGTGATACGCAGTATTTT.

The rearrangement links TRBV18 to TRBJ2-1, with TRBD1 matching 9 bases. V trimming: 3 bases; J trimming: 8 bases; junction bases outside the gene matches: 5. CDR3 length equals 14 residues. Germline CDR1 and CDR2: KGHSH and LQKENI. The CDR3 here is CASSPRQGDDEQFF. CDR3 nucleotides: TGTGCCAGCTCACCCCGACAGGGGGACGATGAGCAGTTCTTC.

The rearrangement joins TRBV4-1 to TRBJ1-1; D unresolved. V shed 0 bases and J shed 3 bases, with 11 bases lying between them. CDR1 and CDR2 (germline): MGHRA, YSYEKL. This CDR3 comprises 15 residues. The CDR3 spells CASSQESSADTEAFF. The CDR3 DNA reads TGCGCCAGCAGCCAAGAAAGCTCAGCAGACACTGAAGCTTTCTTT.

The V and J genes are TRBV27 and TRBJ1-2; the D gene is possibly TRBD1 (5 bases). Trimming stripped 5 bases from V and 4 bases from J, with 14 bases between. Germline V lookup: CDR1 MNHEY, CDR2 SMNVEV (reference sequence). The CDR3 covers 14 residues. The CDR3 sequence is CASSPSREGYGYTF. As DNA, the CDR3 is TGTGCCAGCAGTCCCTCCAGGGAGGGCTATGGCTACACCTTC.

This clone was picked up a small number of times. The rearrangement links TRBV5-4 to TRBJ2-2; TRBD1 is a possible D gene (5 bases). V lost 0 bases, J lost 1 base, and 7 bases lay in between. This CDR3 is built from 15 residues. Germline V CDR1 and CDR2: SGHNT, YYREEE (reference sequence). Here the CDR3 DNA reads TGTGCCAGCAGCTTGGGAGACAGGAACACCGGGGAGCTGTTTTTT. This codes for CASSLGDRNTGELFF.

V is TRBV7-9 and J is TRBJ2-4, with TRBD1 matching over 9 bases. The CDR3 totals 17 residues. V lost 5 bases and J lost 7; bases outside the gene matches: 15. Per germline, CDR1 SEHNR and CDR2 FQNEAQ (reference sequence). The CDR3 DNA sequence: TGTGCCAGCAGCCTGCAACCGGGACAGGGTTATAGGAACATTCAGTACTTC. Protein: CASSLQPGQGYRNIQYF.

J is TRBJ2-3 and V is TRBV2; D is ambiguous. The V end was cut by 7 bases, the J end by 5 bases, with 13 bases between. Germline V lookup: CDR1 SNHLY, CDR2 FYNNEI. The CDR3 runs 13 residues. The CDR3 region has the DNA TGTGCCAGCATGACCGTCGGAGAAGATACGCAGTATTTT. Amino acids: CASMTVGEDTQYF.

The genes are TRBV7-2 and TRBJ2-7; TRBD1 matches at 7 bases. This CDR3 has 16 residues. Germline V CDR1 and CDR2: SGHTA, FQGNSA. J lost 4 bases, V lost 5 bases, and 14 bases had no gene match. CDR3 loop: CASSKRPGQSGYEQYF. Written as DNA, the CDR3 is TGTGCCAGCAGCAAACGACCGGGACAGAGTGGATACGAGCAGTACTTC.

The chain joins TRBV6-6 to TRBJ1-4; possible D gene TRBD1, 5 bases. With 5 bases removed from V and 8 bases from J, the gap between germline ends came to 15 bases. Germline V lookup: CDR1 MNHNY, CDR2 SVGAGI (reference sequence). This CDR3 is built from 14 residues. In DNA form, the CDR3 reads TGTGCCAGCAGTCCCCGGGGGGTTCGGGAAAAACTGTTTTTT. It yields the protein CASSPRGVREKLFF.

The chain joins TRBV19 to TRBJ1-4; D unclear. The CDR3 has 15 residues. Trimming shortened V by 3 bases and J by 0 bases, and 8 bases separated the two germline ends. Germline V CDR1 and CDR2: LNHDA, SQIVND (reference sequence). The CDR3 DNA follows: TGTGCCAGTAGTATTGACCTCGCAACTAATGAAAAACTGTTTTTT. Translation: CASSIDLATNEKLFF.

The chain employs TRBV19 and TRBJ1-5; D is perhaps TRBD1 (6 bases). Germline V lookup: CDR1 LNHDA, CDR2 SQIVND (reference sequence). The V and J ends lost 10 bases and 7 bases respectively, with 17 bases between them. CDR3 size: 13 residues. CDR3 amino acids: CATGKGDKQPQHF. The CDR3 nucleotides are TGTGCCACCGGGAAGGGGGATAAACAGCCCCAGCATTTT.

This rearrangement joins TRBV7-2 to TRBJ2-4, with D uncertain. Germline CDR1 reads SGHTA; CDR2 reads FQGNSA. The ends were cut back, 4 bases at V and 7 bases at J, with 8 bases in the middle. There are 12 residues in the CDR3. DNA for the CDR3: TGTGCCAGCAGCTACTCAGATAACATTCAGTACTTC. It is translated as CASSYSDNIQYF.

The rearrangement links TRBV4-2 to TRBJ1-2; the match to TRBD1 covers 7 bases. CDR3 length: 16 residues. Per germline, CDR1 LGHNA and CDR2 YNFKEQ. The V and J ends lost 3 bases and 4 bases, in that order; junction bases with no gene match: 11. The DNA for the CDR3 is TGTGCCAGCAGCCAGGAAATTGGACAGGCCAGCTATGGCTACACCTTC. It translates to CASSQEIGQASYGYTF.

CDR3 DNA sequence: TGCGCCAGCAGCTGGCGTAGAGGGGACTATGGCTACACCTTC. Translating gives CASSWRRGDYGYTF. This chain uses TRBV5-1 with TRBJ1-2; D might be TRBD1 (5 bases). Germline lookup yields CDR1 SGHRS and CDR2 YFSETQ. The CDR3 runs 14 residues. The V and J ends lost 3 bases and 3 bases respectively, with 12 bases between them.

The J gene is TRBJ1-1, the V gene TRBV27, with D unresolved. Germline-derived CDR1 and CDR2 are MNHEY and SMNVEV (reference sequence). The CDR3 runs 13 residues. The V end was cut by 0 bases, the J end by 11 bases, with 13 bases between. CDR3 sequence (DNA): TGTGCCAGCAGTTTATCGCGGGTTAGCGAGGCTTTCTTT. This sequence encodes CASSLSRVSEAFF.

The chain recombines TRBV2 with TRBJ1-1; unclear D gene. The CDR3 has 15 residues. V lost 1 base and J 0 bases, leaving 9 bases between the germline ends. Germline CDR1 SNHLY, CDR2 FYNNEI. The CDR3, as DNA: TGTGCCAGCAGTGAAGTGGCGGGGATGAACACTGAAGCTTTCTTT. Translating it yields CASSEVAGMNTEAFF.

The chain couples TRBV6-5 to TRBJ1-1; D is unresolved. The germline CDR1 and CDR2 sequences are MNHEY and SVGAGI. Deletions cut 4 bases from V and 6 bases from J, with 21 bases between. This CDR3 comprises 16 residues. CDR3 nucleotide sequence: TGTGCCAGCAGTTCTCAAGGGAGAATCCGTAGGGCTGAAGCTTTCTTT. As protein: CASSSQGRIRRAEAFF.